Listed below are T cell receptor beta chains from one sample, sequenced in a study of T cell repertoires in cytomegalovirus infection. No antigen has been assigned to these receptors. One entry per CDR3 protein results from TCRdb running MiXCR on the reads. The data contain tens of thousands of distinct CDR3 sequences, about 18% of them singletons. This material consisted of CD8+ T cells from cultured PBMCs, taken from culture after CMV antigen stimulation. These receptors came from a human donor in good health (CMV status not recorded). Some clones in this sample may be carry-over from other donors' samples. Both conserved end residues are part of each CDR3. Each record gives: CDR3 protein, CDR3 DNA, J gene, D gene, V gene, clone size. The D gene is left open where the match is weak. The size entry is marked missing in some rows and otherwise reads once, few, many or a size class.

CDR3 protein: CASSGLNTGELFF
CDR3 DNA: TGTGCCAGCAGCGGCTTAAACACCGGGGAGCTGTTTTTT
J gene: TRBJ2-2
D gene: NA
V gene: TRBV7-9
clone size: NA

CDR3 protein: CASSLGTDPQNEQYF
CDR3 DNA: TGTGCCAGCAGCTTAGGAACTGACCCTCAGAACGAGCAGTACTTC
J gene: TRBJ2-7
D gene: NA
V gene: TRBV7-6
clone size: NA

CDR3 protein: CASSLSGDPTDTQYF
CDR3 DNA: TGTGCCAGCAGCTTATCCGGGGACCCCACAGATACGCAGTATTTT
J gene: TRBJ2-3
D gene: NA
V gene: TRBV7-2
clone size: many

CDR3 protein: CASSSPNLGTPQETQYF
CDR3 DNA: TGTGCCAGCAGCTCCCCCAACCTGGGGACTCCACAAGAGACCCAGTACTTC
J gene: TRBJ2-5
D gene: NA
V gene: TRBV7-6
clone size: few

CDR3 protein: CSVDGSGTNTGELFF
CDR3 DNA: TGCAGCGTTGACGGTAGCGGGACGAACACCGGGGAGCTGTTTTTT
J gene: TRBJ2-2
D gene: TRBD2
V gene: TRBV29-1
clone size: NA

CDR3 protein: CASSLEASSGSPYEQYF
CDR3 DNA: TGTGCCAGCAGCTTAGAGGCCTCTAGCGGGAGCCCCTACGAGCAGTACTTC
J gene: TRBJ2-7
D gene: TRBD2
V gene: TRBV7-2
clone size: NA

CDR3 protein: CASSRGNTEAFF
CDR3 DNA: TGTGCCAGCAGCCGGGGGAACACTGAAGCTTTCTTT
J gene: TRBJ1-1
D gene: NA
V gene: TRBV7-2
clone size: many

CDR3 protein: CASSSQTGELFF
CDR3 DNA: TGTGCCAGCAGCTCCCAGACCGGGGAGCTGTTTTTT
J gene: TRBJ2-2
D gene: NA
V gene: TRBV11-2
clone size: few

CDR3 protein: CASSWGTASIRHYGYTF
CDR3 DNA: TGTGCCAGCAGTTGGGGGACAGCAAGTATAAGACATTATGGCTACACCTTC
J gene: TRBJ1-2
D gene: TRBD1
V gene: TRBV27
clone size: NA

CDR3 protein: CASSTLGRQTEAFF
CDR3 DNA: TGTGCCAGTAGTACGCTAGGTCGACAAACTGAAGCTTTCTTT
J gene: TRBJ1-1
D gene: NA
V gene: TRBV19
clone size: few

CDR3 protein: CASSLVGDSYEQYF
CDR3 DNA: TGTGCCAGCAGCTTAGTCGGGGACTCCTACGAGCAGTACTTC
J gene: TRBJ2-7
D gene: NA
V gene: TRBV7-2
clone size: few

CDR3 protein: CASSLSVAGGPDEQYF
CDR3 DNA: TGTGCCAGCAGCTTATCGGTAGCGGGAGGTCCCGACGAGCAGTACTTC
J gene: TRBJ2-7
D gene: TRBD2
V gene: TRBV7-2
clone size: NA

CDR3 protein: CASTKGGTHEQYF
CDR3 DNA: TGTGCCAGCACCAAGGGGGGTACACACGAGCAGTACTTC
J gene: TRBJ2-7
D gene: NA
V gene: TRBV5-4
clone size: few

CDR3 protein: CASSSHWPLAGAPSYNEQFF
CDR3 DNA: TGTGCCAGCAGCTCACACTGGCCTTTAGCGGGGGCACCCTCATACAATGAGCAGTTCTTC
J gene: TRBJ2-1
D gene: TRBD2
V gene: TRBV7-2
clone size: few

CDR3 protein: CASSSRGVQETQYF
CDR3 DNA: TGTGCCAGCAGCTCCCGGGGGGTCCAAGAGACCCAGTACTTC
J gene: TRBJ2-5
D gene: TRBD2
V gene: TRBV7-9
clone size: few

CDR3 protein: CASRAVEGDSPLHF
CDR3 DNA: TGTGCCAGCAGAGCCGTAGAGGGGGACTCACCCCTCCACTTT
J gene: TRBJ1-6
D gene: NA
V gene: TRBV6-2/TRBV6-3
clone size: NA

CDR3 protein: CASSEPRSGANVLTF
CDR3 DNA: TGTGCCAGCAGCGAACCCAGATCTGGGGCCAACGTCCTGACTTTC
J gene: TRBJ2-6
D gene: NA
V gene: TRBV2
clone size: NA

CDR3 protein: CASSQERGGGSTDTQYF
CDR3 DNA: TGTGCCAGCAGCCAAGAAAGAGGCGGGGGGAGCACAGATACGCAGTATTTT
J gene: TRBJ2-3
D gene: TRBD2
V gene: TRBV4-2
clone size: NA

CDR3 protein: CASSSDRVNEQFF
CDR3 DNA: TGTGCCAGCAGTTCCGACAGGGTCAATGAGCAGTTCTTC
J gene: TRBJ2-1
D gene: TRBD1
V gene: TRBV27
clone size: NA

CDR3 protein: CASSQWTGNTGELFF
CDR3 DNA: TGTGCCAGCAGCCAGTGGACTGGGAACACCGGGGAGCTGTTTTTT
J gene: TRBJ2-2
D gene: NA
V gene: TRBV9
clone size: NA

CDR3 protein: CASSPGLGFDEQYF
CDR3 DNA: TGTGCCAGCAGCCCGGGACTAGGCTTTGACGAGCAGTACTTC
J gene: TRBJ2-7
D gene: TRBD2
V gene: TRBV3-1
clone size: many

CDR3 protein: CASSDHGQGGESPLHF
CDR3 DNA: TGTGCCAGCAGCGACCACGGACAGGGTGGAGAATCACCCCTCCACTTT
J gene: TRBJ1-6
D gene: TRBD1
V gene: TRBV7-6
clone size: once

CDR3 protein: CASSYLAGPSDTQYF
CDR3 DNA: TGTGCCAGCAGTTACCTAGCGGGGCCCTCAGATACGCAGTATTTT
J gene: TRBJ2-3
D gene: TRBD2
V gene: TRBV6-6
clone size: NA

CDR3 protein: CSARDPTSGADTQYF
CDR3 DNA: TGCAGTGCTAGAGACCCGACTAGCGGGGCCGATACGCAGTATTTT
J gene: TRBJ2-3
D gene: TRBD2
V gene: TRBV20-1
clone size: NA

CDR3 protein: CASSFNLHYEQYF
CDR3 DNA: TGTGCCAGCAGCTTTAATCTCCACTACGAGCAGTACTTC
J gene: TRBJ2-7
D gene: NA
V gene: TRBV7-2
clone size: few